Below are 30 T cell receptor beta chains sequenced from a single sample in a study of graft-versus-host responses after intestinal transplantation. Assay: immunoSEQ multiplex PCR; the TCRdb copy retains only in-frame clones and omits some. The data hold fewer than 11,000 clones, with 90% to 95% observed a single time. The starting material was PBMCs, obtained about 70 days after transplant. The receptor set was obtained from a human patient who received an intestinal transplant, so some T cells may come from the graft donor.

V is TRBV5-4 and J is TRBJ1-1; D not resolved. From germline, CDR1 is SGHNT and CDR2 YYREEE (reference sequence). The CDR3 runs to 12 residues. Trimming removed 3 bases at V and 8 bases at J, with 11 bases between. The CDR3 spells CASSSDISEAFF. In DNA, the CDR3 is TGTGCCAGCAGCTCTGACATCTCAGAAGCTTTCTTT.

The chain employs TRBV27 and TRBJ2-1, with 10 bases identical to TRBD2. J lost 3 bases, V lost 3 bases, and 2 bases had no gene match. Germline values: CDR1 MNHEY, CDR2 SMNVEV (reference sequence). There are 15 residues in the CDR3. The CDR3: CASSLGTSDYNEQFF. CDR3 nucleotides: TGTGCCAGCAGTTTGGGGACTAGCGACTACAATGAGCAGTTCTTC.

V and J are TRBV27 and TRBJ1-5, with 8 bases fitting TRBD1. This CDR3 has 14 residues. In germline, CDR1 is MNHEY, CDR2 SMNVEV (reference sequence). Trimming at V came to 5 bases and at J to 4 bases, leaving 4 bases not matched to a gene. This CDR3 reads CASSLRQGNQPQHF. CDR3 nucleotide sequence: TGTGCCAGCAGTCTCCGACAGGGGAATCAGCCCCAGCATTTT.

The chain uses TRBV5-1 and TRBJ2-1; 8 bases map to TRBD2. After removal of 4 bases from V and 5 bases from J, the junction contained 5 bases not matched to a gene. CDR3 length: 14 residues. Germline assignment: CDR1 SGHRS and CDR2 YFSETQ. CDR3 coding DNA: TGCGCCAGCAGCGCGGGACTAGGGGACAATGAGCAGTTCTTC. Translation gives CASSAGLGDNEQFF. Full variable domain (rest looked up from reference TRBV5-1 and TRBJ2-1): KAGVTQTPRYLIKTRGQQVTLSCSPISGHRSVSWYQQTPGQGLQFLFEYFSETQRNKGNFPGRFSGRQFSNSRSEMNVSTLELGDSALYLCASSAGLGDNEQFFGPGTRLTVL.

The gene calls are TRBV5-6 and TRBJ2-7, with 11 bases fitting TRBD2. The CDR3 contains 15 residues. Unmatched junction bases numbered 5, after V lost 2 bases and J lost 4 bases. The V gene's germline CDR1 is SGHDT and CDR2 YYEEEE. CDR3 bases: TGTGCCAGCAGCTTCGGGACTAGCGGTTCTTACGAGCAGTACTTC. Translation gives CASSFGTSGSYEQYF.

This sequence joins TRBV2 and TRBJ1-5; D unclear. The ends were cut back, 2 bases at V and 3 bases at J, with 23 bases in the middle. CDR3 size: 19 residues. The germline V gene has CDR1 SNHLY and CDR2 FYNNEI. CDR3 protein: CASSEKSMWLGLFNQPQHF. The CDR3, as DNA: TGTGCCAGCAGTGAAAAGTCAATGTGGCTTGGTCTCTTCAATCAGCCCCAGCATTTT.

The chain uses TRBV6-1 and TRBJ2-4, with a weak D call TRBD2 (6 bases). The CDR3 runs 14 residues. Trimming stripped 7 bases from V and 9 bases from J, with 19 bases between. The germline CDR1 and CDR2 sequences are MNHNS and SASEGT. This CDR3 is CASTITGGSGIQYF. Written as DNA, the CDR3 is TGTGCCAGCACCATTACCGGGGGTAGCGGCATTCAGTACTTC.

V usage is TRBV28 and J usage is TRBJ1-5; D is possibly TRBD1 (6 bases). Trimming took off 4 bases at V and 0 bases at J, with 16 bases between the two ends. Per germline, CDR1 MDHEN and CDR2 SYDVKM. CDR3 length equals 17 residues. Written as DNA, the CDR3 is TGTGCCAGCAGTTCCTCGGGGGCCCCCCTTAGCAATCAGCCCCAGCATTTT. Encoded protein: CASSSSGAPLSNQPQHF.

This chain joins TRBV27 and TRBJ2-3; TRBD1 is a possible D gene (5 bases). Germline lookup yields CDR1 MNHEY and CDR2 SMNVEV (reference sequence). Between the trimmed V and J ends, which lost 6 bases and 1 base, there was a span of 8 bases. This CDR3 spans 13 amino acids. CDR3 nucleotide sequence: TGTGCCAGCAGCCCCAGGGGCACAGATACGCAGTATTTT. Its translation: CASSPRGTDTQYF.

This chain links TRBV9 with TRBJ2-1, with TRBD2 identical over 11 bases. The CDR3 covers 17 residues. Trimming at V came to 0 bases and at J to 5 bases, leaving 7 bases not matched to a gene. CDR1 and CDR2 from the germline V gene are SGDLS and YYNGEE. CDR3 in DNA: TGTGCCAGCAGCGTAGACACTAGCGGGAGCCCCGACAATGAGCAGTTCTTC. Translated, it gives CASSVDTSGSPDNEQFF. Together with reference TRBV9 and TRBJ2-1, the CDR3 gives the full variable domain: DSGVTQTPKHLITATGQRVTLRCSPRSGDLSVYWYQQSLDQGLQFLIQYYNGEERAKGNILERFSAQQFPDLHSELNLSSLELGDSALYFCASSVDTSGSPDNEQFFGPGTRLTVL.

The CDR3 region is CASRDRSTDTQYF. For the CDR3, the DNA is TGTGCCAGCAGGGACCGGAGCACAGATACGCAGTATTTT. The J gene is TRBJ2-3, the V gene TRBV28, with D unresolved. CDR3 length: 13 residues. Germline V gives CDR1 MDHEN, CDR2 SYDVKM. V was trimmed by 6 bases and J by 0 bases, leaving 7 bases between them.

CDR3 DNA sequence: TGTGCCATCAGTGAGTCGGGGGGGGAGACCCAGTACTTC. Amino acids: CAISESGGETQYF. This rearrangement joins TRBV10-3 to TRBJ2-5; TRBD2 matches 7 bases. Unmatched junction bases numbered 0, after V lost 0 bases and J lost 5 bases. The CDR3 has 13 residues. From germline, CDR1 is ENHRY and CDR2 SYGVKD.

V usage is TRBV16 and J usage is TRBJ2-3, with 9 bases matching TRBD2. This CDR3 spans 19 amino acids. CDR1 KGHSY and CDR2 FQNENV come from the germline V gene. The junction had 13 bases not matched to a gene; V was cut back by 1 base and J by 2 bases. CDR3 loop: CASSQFFGGRGPDTDTQYF. The CDR3 nucleotides are TGTGCCAGCAGCCAATTTTTTGGCGGGAGGGGCCCCGACACAGATACGCAGTATTTT.

This chain joins TRBV9 and TRBJ2-1, with TRBD1 as a possible D gene (6 bases). The V gene lost 2 bases and the J gene lost 5 bases, with 11 bases spanning the gap. Germline assignment: CDR1 SGDLS and CDR2 YYNGEE. CDR3 size: 14 residues. CDR3 region: CASSVRTANNEQFF. CDR3 sequence (DNA): TGTGCCAGCAGCGTTCGGACAGCAAACAATGAGCAGTTCTTC.

The chain joins TRBV27 to TRBJ2-7; D may correspond to TRBD1 or TRBD2 (6 bases each). Trimming stripped 5 bases from V and 5 bases from J, with 16 bases between. The germline CDR1 and CDR2 sequences are MNHEY and SMNVEV (reference sequence). The length of the CDR3 is 14 residues. CDR3 in amino acids: CASSILGGRDEQYF. CDR3 sequence (DNA): TGTGCCAGCAGTATTTTAGGGGGGCGGGACGAGCAGTACTTC.

This clone was picked up one time. The chain has TRBV6-1 and TRBJ2-5; 8 positions match TRBD1. The CDR3 consists of 14 residues. In germline, CDR1 is MNHNS, CDR2 SASEGT. J was trimmed by 0 bases and V by 5 bases; bases with no gene match: 2. The CDR3 DNA is TGTGCCAGCAGTAGGACAGGGAACCAAGAGACCCAGTACTTC. Amino acids: CASSRTGNQETQYF.

The gene calls are TRBV9 and TRBJ2-5, with 10 bases lining up with TRBD2. V shed 3 bases, J shed 1 base, and the junction held 6 bases outside the gene matches. Per the germline V gene, CDR1 is SGDLS and CDR2 is YYNGEE. The CDR3 totals 16 residues. The CDR3: CASSEGRTSGQETQYF. CDR3 bases: TGTGCCAGCAGCGAGGGCCGGACTAGCGGCCAAGAGACCCAGTACTTC.

The V and J genes are TRBV25-1 and TRBJ1-6; TRBD1 agrees at 8 bases. The CDR3 sequence is 16 residues long. Germline CDR1 MGHDK, CDR2 SYGVNS. J was trimmed by 7 bases and V by 0 bases; bases with no gene match: 5. CDR3 loop: CASSEYRDRRNSPLHF. The CDR3 nucleotides are TGTGCCAGCAGTGAATATCGGGACAGGCGGAATTCACCCCTCCACTTT.

The chain links TRBV4-1 to TRBJ2-7; D is ambiguous. Germline CDR1 reads MGHRA; CDR2 reads YSYEKL. The V and J ends lost 1 base and 5 bases respectively, with 9 bases between them. CDR3 length: 13 residues. The CDR3 sequence: CASSQAPADEQYF. CDR3 nucleotide sequence: TGCGCCAGCAGCCAAGCCCCGGCGGACGAGCAGTACTTC.

The chain carries TRBV30 and TRBJ1-6; D is ambiguous. Germline V lookup: CDR1 GTSNPN, CDR2 SVGIG (reference sequence). CDR3 length: 18 residues. The germline V and J ends were trimmed by 3 bases and 4 bases, with 22 bases remaining between them. The CDR3 DNA is TGTGCCTGGAGGGGCAGGTTTCTTAATCCTGGTTATAATTCACCCCTCCACTTT. This gives the protein CAWRGRFLNPGYNSPLHF.

The chain combines TRBV11-2 with TRBJ2-1; 11 nucleotides agree with TRBD2. CDR1 and CDR2 (germline): SGHAT, FQNNGV. The J segment lost 15 bases and the V segment lost 5 bases, leaving 12 bases of the junction unmatched. This CDR3 has 14 residues. As DNA, the CDR3 is TGTGCCAGCAGCACCAGCGAAACTAGCGGGAGCCGGTTCTTC. Protein sequence: CASSTSETSGSRFF.

The chain links TRBV4-1 to TRBJ1-5, with D possibly being TRBD1 (6 bases). V was trimmed by 1 base and J by 0 bases, leaving 19 bases between them. Per germline, CDR1 MGHRA and CDR2 YSYEKL. The CDR3 totals 19 residues. The CDR3 spells CASSQVAVQGWNSNQPQHF. As DNA, the CDR3 is TGCGCCAGCAGCCAAGTAGCGGTACAGGGATGGAATAGCAATCAGCCCCAGCATTTT.

The chain uses TRBV19 and TRBJ2-1; 11 bases fit TRBD2. V shed 7 bases, J shed 0 bases, and the junction held 2 bases outside the gene matches. This CDR3 region has 15 residues. CDR1 is LNHDA, CDR2 SQIVND, per germline (reference sequence). The CDR3 region is CASKTSGSSYNEQFF. For the CDR3, the DNA is TGTGCCAGTAAAACTAGCGGGAGCTCCTACAATGAGCAGTTCTTC.

The chain carries TRBV10-3 and TRBJ2-1; D unclear. CDR1 ENHRY and CDR2 SYGVKD come from the germline V gene. This CDR3 has 16 amino acids. V was clipped by 3 bases and J by 0 bases, with 12 bases between them. Here the CDR3 reads CAISEPSFTSYNEQFF. As DNA, the CDR3 is TGTGCCATCAGTGAACCGTCCTTTACCTCCTACAATGAGCAGTTCTTC.

The J gene is TRBJ2-7, the V gene TRBV6-4; no firm D call. Per the germline V gene, CDR1 is MRHNA and CDR2 is SNTAGT. The CDR3 runs 14 residues. V gave up 5 bases and J gave up 0 bases, with 11 bases separating them. As DNA, the CDR3 is TGTGCCAGCAGTAAGACACAAAACTCCTACGAGCAGTACTTC. This sequence encodes CASSKTQNSYEQYF.

J is TRBJ2-7 and V is TRBV29-1, with a weak D call TRBD2 (5 bases). Germline CDR1 and CDR2: SQVTM and ANQGSEA. V shed 4 bases and J shed 6 bases, with 7 bases lying between them. There are 10 residues in the CDR3. The CDR3 DNA reads TGCAGCGTTGGCGAGGGCGAGCAGTACTTC. Translation: CSVGEGEQYF.

This clone was counted a single time. This chain joins TRBV6-6 and TRBJ2-1, with TRBD2 matching 9 bases. Trimming at V came to 2 bases and at J to 8 bases, leaving 7 bases not matched to a gene. CDR1 and CDR2 from the germline V gene are MNHNY and SVGAGI (reference sequence). The CDR3 is made up of 15 amino acids. The CDR3 bases are TGTGCCAGCAGTTACGGCGGGAGGGCCAATTATGAGCAGTTCTTC. It codes for CASSYGGRANYEQFF.

The chain carries TRBV6-4 and TRBJ1-3; D is undetermined. From germline, CDR1 is MRHNA and CDR2 SNTAGT. The CDR3 has 15 amino acids. Deletions cut 7 bases from V and 0 bases from J, with 13 bases between. The CDR3 protein is CASKFISVSGNTIYF. The CDR3 nucleotides are TGTGCCAGCAAATTCATATCAGTCTCTGGAAACACCATATATTTT.

The V and J genes are TRBV9 and TRBJ2-2; the D gene is possibly TRBD2 (6 bases). The germline V and J ends were trimmed by 2 bases and 6 bases, with 20 bases remaining between them. CDR1 is SGDLS, CDR2 YYNGEE, per germline. The CDR3 has 17 residues. This CDR3 is CASSVRRLVGSAGELFF. The CDR3 coding sequence is TGTGCCAGCAGCGTCCGGAGACTAGTGGGTTCCGCCGGGGAGCTGTTTTTT.

The chain joins TRBV23-1 to TRBJ1-4; 7 bases agree with TRBD1. TRBV23-1 is annotated as an ORF whose role is uncertain. J was trimmed by 0 bases and V by 0 bases; bases with no gene match: 10. The CDR3 runs 19 residues. The DNA of the CDR3 is TGCGCCAGCAGTCAATCCGGGGCAGGGGGTAGTGCAACTAATGAAAAACTGTTTTTT. Its protein is CASSQSGAGGSATNEKLFF.